One sample yielded the 4 T cell receptor beta chains listed below, sequenced in a study of identifying expanded T cells in peripheral blood. This table comes from immunoSEQ multiplex PCR, and its TCRdb copy is limited to in-frame clones, with some not included. The table records around 76,000 clones, 85% to 90% of them present only once. The sample consisted of blood. Source of these receptors: a person between 18 and 70 years old in good health.

The chain carries TRBV10-2 and TRBJ2-7, with unresolved D. Deletions cut 2 bases from V and 2 bases from J, with 13 bases between. From germline, CDR1 is WSHSY and CDR2 SAAADI. The length of the CDR3 is 15 residues. The CDR3 DNA sequence: TGCGCCAGCAGTGAGCGGCAGCTCCTAACCTACGAGCAGTACTTC. The encoded protein is CASSERQLLTYEQYF.

The chain has TRBV5-1 and TRBJ1-1; tentatively, D is TRBD1 (5 bases). The CDR3 spans 15 residues. Germline CDR1 is SGHRS and CDR2 is YFSETQ. Trimming stripped 4 bases from V and 4 bases from J, with 17 bases between. The DNA for the CDR3 is TGCGCCAGCAGCGCAGGACCATTCCAGGGCACTGAAGCTTTCTTT. Its protein is CASSAGPFQGTEAFF.

The CDR3 sequence: CASSIDAGFAKTQYF. CDR3 in DNA: TGTGCCAGTAGTATAGATGCCGGGTTTGCCAAGACCCAGTACTTC. V is TRBV19 and J is TRBJ2-5; D is unresolved. V lost 0 bases, J lost 6 bases, and 14 bases lay in between. CDR1 is LNHDA and CDR2 is SQIVND in the germline V gene (reference sequence). The CDR3 has 15 amino acids.

This sequence joins TRBV20-1 and TRBJ1-1; D remains unclear. This CDR3 has 10 amino acids. CDR1 and CDR2 from the germline V gene are DFQATT and SNEGSKA (reference sequence). Between the trimmed V and J ends, which lost 3 bases and 4 bases, there was a span of 3 bases. The CDR3 is CSASSTEAFF. Here the CDR3 DNA reads TGCAGTGCTAGTTCCACTGAAGCTTTCTTT.